This is a list of T cell receptor beta chains from one sample in a study of T cells in Graves' hyperthyroidism and ophthalmopathy. Via MiXCR, TCRdb re-called the multiplex PCR reads, giving one row per CDR3 protein. The table lists about 520,000 distinct CDR3 sequences, less than 25% of them singletons. The sequencing sample was made of blood. The receptors shown here come from a man younger than 35 with Graves' hyperthyroidism. Each CDR3 is given with its conserved first and last residue. Fields, in order: D gene, clone size, J gene, V gene, CDR3 DNA, CDR3 protein. A D gene is named only where the DNA matches it firmly. Size is omitted from some rows. Given values are once, few, many or a class for expanded clones.

d_call: TRBD1; clone_size: many; j_call: TRBJ2-7; v_call: TRBV15; cdr3_nt: TGTGCCACCAGCAGAGAGATTCGGGACAGGTTCCCTTACGAGCAGTACTTC; cdr3_aa: CATSREIRDRFPYEQYF
d_call: -; clone_size: many; j_call: TRBJ1-2; v_call: TRBV6-5; cdr3_nt: TGTGCCAGCAGTTACGTCTGGAACTATGGCTACACCTTC; cdr3_aa: CASSYVWNYGYTF
d_call: -; clone_size: -; j_call: TRBJ2-5; v_call: TRBV6-1; cdr3_nt: TGTGCCAGCAGTGAAATGAGGTCCTACGAGTACCAAGAGACCCAGTACTTC; cdr3_aa: CASSEMRSYEYQETQYF
d_call: -; clone_size: -; j_call: TRBJ2-2; v_call: TRBV9; cdr3_nt: TGTGCCAGCAGCGTAGAGGGGGGTCACACCGGGGAGCTGTTTTTT; cdr3_aa: CASSVEGGHTGELFF
d_call: TRBD1; clone_size: -; j_call: TRBJ1-2; v_call: TRBV6-1; cdr3_nt: TGTGCCAGCAGTCCAGGGGGGCATGGATATGGCTACACCTTC; cdr3_aa: CASSPGGHGYGYTF
d_call: -; clone_size: many; j_call: TRBJ2-7; v_call: TRBV7-9; cdr3_nt: TGTGCCAGCAGCTTAGCGCTCGAGCAGTACTTC; cdr3_aa: CASSLALEQYF
d_call: TRBD1; clone_size: few; j_call: TRBJ1-1; v_call: TRBV30; cdr3_nt: TGTGCCTGTGGACAGGGGGCGTCTGAAGCTTTCTTT; cdr3_aa: CACGQGASEAFF
d_call: -; clone_size: few; j_call: TRBJ1-1; v_call: TRBV30; cdr3_nt: TGTGCCTGGAGTGTATCGGCCAACACTGAAGCTTTCTTT; cdr3_aa: CAWSVSANTEAFF
d_call: TRBD1; clone_size: many; j_call: TRBJ1-2; v_call: TRBV7-8; cdr3_nt: TGTGCCAGCAGCCCAGCAGGGGGCTTAAATGGCTACACCTTC; cdr3_aa: CASSPAGGLNGYTF
d_call: -; clone_size: -; j_call: TRBJ2-7; v_call: TRBV25-1; cdr3_nt: TGTGCCAGCAGCCGCGGGCTAACTTCCTACGAGCAGTACTTC; cdr3_aa: CASSRGLTSYEQYF
d_call: -; clone_size: -; j_call: TRBJ1-1; v_call: TRBV20-1; cdr3_nt: TGCAGTGCTATGGGGGGAGTGGGGTCGGGGAGGAACACTGAAGCTTTCTTT; cdr3_aa: CSAMGGVGSGRNTEAFF
d_call: TRBD1; clone_size: -; j_call: TRBJ2-5; v_call: TRBV5-1; cdr3_nt: TGCGCCAGCAGCTTGGAAGGGACAGAAGAGACCCAGTACTTC; cdr3_aa: CASSLEGTEETQYF
d_call: TRBD1; clone_size: few; j_call: TRBJ1-1; v_call: TRBV5-1; cdr3_nt: TGCGCCAGCAGCTTGGGAGGGACAGAGAACACTGAAGCTTTCTTT; cdr3_aa: CASSLGGTENTEAFF
d_call: -; clone_size: few; j_call: TRBJ2-7; v_call: TRBV4-1; cdr3_nt: TGCGCCAGCAGCCAAGATGGATGGGGCTACGAGCAGTACTTC; cdr3_aa: CASSQDGWGYEQYF
d_call: TRBD1; clone_size: few; j_call: TRBJ1-5; v_call: TRBV29-1; cdr3_nt: TGCAGCGCCTACCGGGACAGGGGAGGGGTTAGCAATCAGCCCCAGCATTTT; cdr3_aa: CSAYRDRGGVSNQPQHF
d_call: -; clone_size: -; j_call: TRBJ2-2; v_call: TRBV7-4; cdr3_nt: TGTGCCAGCAGCAGCCCCGGGACTCAAGGGGGCGGGGAGCTGTTTTTT; cdr3_aa: CASSSPGTQGGGELFF
d_call: -; clone_size: -; j_call: TRBJ2-2; v_call: TRBV28; cdr3_nt: TGTGCCAGCAGTTCTCGGACAGCGCTCACCGGGGAGCTGTTTTTT; cdr3_aa: CASSSRTALTGELFF
d_call: -; clone_size: -; j_call: TRBJ2-5; v_call: TRBV28; cdr3_nt: TGTGCCAGCAGTCGACAGGTAGATAGCCAAGAGACCCAGTACTTC; cdr3_aa: CASSRQVDSQETQYF
d_call: -; clone_size: -; j_call: TRBJ1-3; v_call: TRBV7-2; cdr3_nt: TGTGCCAGCAGCTCGGGGGCTACTGGAAACACCATATATTTT; cdr3_aa: CASSSGATGNTIYF
d_call: TRBD1; clone_size: -; j_call: TRBJ2-7; v_call: TRBV6-5; cdr3_nt: TGTGCCAGCAGTTACTCGAACCCCGGGACAGGGCACGAGCAGTACTTC; cdr3_aa: CASSYSNPGTGHEQYF
d_call: -; clone_size: many; j_call: TRBJ1-5; v_call: TRBV24-1; cdr3_nt: TGTGCCACCAGTGAGGGGGACCGCTCCTCCAATCAGCCCCAGCATTTT; cdr3_aa: CATSEGDRSSNQPQHF
d_call: TRBD1; clone_size: -; j_call: TRBJ1-1; v_call: TRBV5-1; cdr3_nt: TGCGCCAGCAGCTTGGAGAGGGACAGCACTGAAGCTTTCTTT; cdr3_aa: CASSLERDSTEAFF
d_call: -; clone_size: -; j_call: TRBJ1-1; v_call: TRBV9; cdr3_nt: TGTGCCAGCAGCGACTACAGGGACACTGAAGCTTTCTTT; cdr3_aa: CASSDYRDTEAFF
d_call: -; clone_size: -; j_call: TRBJ2-5; v_call: TRBV2; cdr3_nt: TGTGCCAGCAGTGCCAGGGTCGGCGAGACCCAGTACTTC; cdr3_aa: CASSARVGETQYF
d_call: -; clone_size: many; j_call: TRBJ2-7; v_call: TRBV12-3/TRBV12-4; cdr3_nt: TGTGCCAGCAGTTATATGGGCGGGGTCGAGCAGTACTTC; cdr3_aa: CASSYMGGVEQYF
d_call: -; clone_size: few; j_call: TRBJ2-7; v_call: TRBV7-2; cdr3_nt: TGTGCCAGCAGCCCGGACAGCTCCTCTACCTACGAGCAGTACTTC; cdr3_aa: CASSPDSSSTYEQYF
d_call: -; clone_size: few; j_call: TRBJ2-7; v_call: TRBV24-1; cdr3_nt: TGTGCCACCAGTACCTCCCGGGACACGACCTACGAGCAGTACTTC; cdr3_aa: CATSTSRDTTYEQYF
d_call: TRBD1; clone_size: many; j_call: TRBJ1-5; v_call: TRBV12-3/TRBV12-4; cdr3_nt: TGTGCCAGCAGCATGCGACAGGGTAGGCATCAGCCCCAGCATTTT; cdr3_aa: CASSMRQGRHQPQHF
d_call: -; clone_size: -; j_call: TRBJ2-2; v_call: TRBV7-9; cdr3_nt: TGTGCCAGCAGACCGGACAGACACACCGGGGAGCTGTTTTTT; cdr3_aa: CASRPDRHTGELFF
d_call: TRBD2; clone_size: -; j_call: TRBJ2-2; v_call: TRBV2; cdr3_nt: TGTGCCAGCTTACAGCGGGGGGTCAACACCGGGGAGCTGTTTTTT; cdr3_aa: CASLQRGVNTGELFF
d_call: -; clone_size: few; j_call: TRBJ1-1; v_call: TRBV29-1; cdr3_nt: TGCAGCGTTCCCGGGAGGAACACTGAAGCTTTCTTT; cdr3_aa: CSVPGRNTEAFF
d_call: -; clone_size: -; j_call: TRBJ1-3; v_call: TRBV7-2; cdr3_nt: TGTGCCAGCAGCTTACGGCTAGCCCGGGGGGTGCACACCATATATTTT; cdr3_aa: CASSLRLARGVHTIYF
d_call: -; clone_size: many; j_call: TRBJ1-3; v_call: TRBV6-1; cdr3_nt: TGTGCCAGCAGTGAGGGGCCGGCCCGATACTCATTCTCTGGAAACACCATATATTTT; cdr3_aa: CASSEGPARYSFSGNTIYF
d_call: -; clone_size: many; j_call: TRBJ1-3; v_call: TRBV12-3/TRBV12-4; cdr3_nt: TGTGCCAGCAGCCCCGCCGGTGGAAACACCATATATTTT; cdr3_aa: CASSPAGGNTIYF
d_call: -; clone_size: many; j_call: TRBJ2-5; v_call: TRBV11-2; cdr3_nt: TGTGCCAGCAGCTTAAAGTTCGGAGAGACCCAGTACTTC; cdr3_aa: CASSLKFGETQYF
d_call: TRBD1; clone_size: many; j_call: TRBJ2-7; v_call: TRBV19; cdr3_nt: TGTGCCAGTAGTCGTCCTCCGGGACAGGGGCAACACGAGCAGTACTTC; cdr3_aa: CASSRPPGQGQHEQYF
d_call: -; clone_size: many; j_call: TRBJ1-5; v_call: TRBV12-3/TRBV12-4; cdr3_nt: TGTGCCAGCAGACCCACAGGGAGCAATCAGCCCCAGCATTTT; cdr3_aa: CASRPTGSNQPQHF
d_call: TRBD1; clone_size: many; j_call: TRBJ2-7; v_call: TRBV28; cdr3_nt: TGTGCCAGCAGTTTCAGGGGACAGACCTTCTACGAGCAGTACTTC; cdr3_aa: CASSFRGQTFYEQYF
d_call: -; clone_size: many; j_call: TRBJ1-1; v_call: TRBV2; cdr3_nt: TGTGCCAGCAGTGCTGAAGCTTTCTTT; cdr3_aa: CASSAEAFF